This TCR beta chain was sequenced in a study of blood T cell repertoires in COVID-19. Study in general: Material from acute and convalescent COVID-19 was sourced from the United States, Italy and Spain.

Libraries were prepared by immunoSEQ multiplex PCR; TCRdb keeps only in-frame clonotypes and omits some of them. The table has some 170,000 clones, roughly three quarters seen once. V was pared by 3 bases and J by 0 bases, with 9 bases between. The CDR3 spans 14 residues. Germline V gives CDR1 GTSNPN, CDR2 SVGIG (reference sequence). Sequencing was done on a sample of peripheral blood. The gene calls are TRBV30 and TRBJ2-1; D gene uncertain. This TCR derives from a woman between 50 and 59 years old with active or convalescent COVID-19. The CDR3 sequence: CAWSRSPSYNEQFF. CDR3 in DNA: TGTGCCTGGAGCCGGAGTCCCTCCTACAATGAGCAGTTCTTC.